This is a list of T cell receptor beta chains from one sample in a study of a mutant IDH1 vaccine in newly diagnosed glioma. The repertoire was sequenced with immunoSEQ multiplex PCR; TCRdb's copy has only in-frame clones and lacks some. Of 95,000 to 100,000 clones in the sample, approximately 90% were seen once. This material consisted of PBMCs, taken from a glioma patient treated with radiotherapy, temozolomide or both. The receptors shown here come from a woman in her forties or fifties with glioma. Both conserved end residues are part of each CDR3. The D gene is left open where the match is weak. Size values are once, few and many counts, or a class for expanded clones, and some rows have none.

>TRBD1|TRBV6-6|-|TRBJ1-2
TGTGCCAGCAGTTACCCGGACAGGGGTGGATATGGCTACACCTTC
CASSYPDRGGYGYTF
>-|TRBV28|once|TRBJ2-7
TGTGCCAGCAGTTTCGGAATGGTCTACGAGCAGTACTTC
CASSFGMVYEQYF
>-|TRBV11-3|-|TRBJ1-1
TGTGCCAGCAGCTTAGGTGGGGAGGGGTTGGACACTGAAGCTTTCTTT
CASSLGGEGLDTEAFF
>-|TRBV20-1|-|TRBJ2-1
TGCAGTGCTGCTAGCGCGAATGAGCAGTTCTTC
CSAASANEQFF
>-|TRBV10-2|-|TRBJ1-1
TGCGCCAGCAGTGTAAGGGACACTGAAGCTTTCTTT
CASSVRDTEAFF
>-|TRBV5-4|-|TRBJ2-3
TGTGCCAGCAGCTTGTCGACAGGAGATACGCAGTATTTT
CASSLSTGDTQYF
>-|TRBV9|-|TRBJ2-3
TGTGCCAGCAGCGTAGCTGGGGGGGCCTCCGTTCGCACAGATACGCAGTATTTT
CASSVAGGASVRTDTQYF
>-|TRBV5-1|once|TRBJ1-2
TGCGCCAGCAGCTTGGTCTCCGTCCAGGGGATGTCTCCCTATGGCTACACCTTC
CASSLVSVQGMSPYGYTF
>TRBD1|TRBV5-1|-|TRBJ1-1
TGCGCCAGCAGCTTGGGATGGGGGACAGGGGAGGACACTGAAGCTTTCTTT
CASSLGWGTGEDTEAFF
>-|TRBV7-8|-|TRBJ2-7
TGTGCCAGCAGCTTAGGCAGGACCGCCTCCTACGAGCAGTACTTC
CASSLGRTASYEQYF
>-|TRBV18|-|TRBJ2-1
TGTGCCAGCTCACCACCGGGAGCCTACAATGAGCAGTTCTTC
CASSPPGAYNEQFF
>-|TRBV19|-|TRBJ1-3
TGTGCCAGTAGTATCCTACCGACAGGAATCGGAAACACCATATATTTT
CASSILPTGIGNTIYF
>TRBD1|TRBV15|-|TRBJ2-5
TGTGCCACCAGCAGAAACAGGGGGGCTGGGGAGACCCAGTACTTC
CATSRNRGAGETQYF
>TRBD2|TRBV4-1|-|TRBJ2-7
TGCGCCAGCAGCCCGGCCGTGGTAGCGGGGCCCTACGAGCAGTACTTC
CASSPAVVAGPYEQYF
>-|TRBV2|-|TRBJ1-1
TGTGCCAGCAGTGCAGGGGCAGGCACTGAAGCTTTCTTT
CASSAGAGTEAFF
>TRBD1|TRBV5-1|-|TRBJ1-6
TGCGCCAGCAGCTTGGGACAGGGGGGTTCACCCCTCCACTTT
CASSLGQGGSPLHF
>TRBD1|TRBV9|-|TRBJ2-2
TGTGCCAGCAGAGGGACAGGGGGAGAAAACACCGGGGAGCTGTTTTTT
CASRGTGGENTGELFF
>-|TRBV6-1|-|TRBJ2-3
TGTGCCAGCAGTATAGGAGTAGGCGATACGCAGTATTTT
CASSIGVGDTQYF
>TRBD1|TRBV23-1|-|TRBJ2-3
TGCGCCAGCAGTCAATCCCTGCGACAGGGCCCCGCAGATACGCAGTATTTT
CASSQSLRQGPADTQYF
>TRBD1|TRBV11-2|-|TRBJ2-7
TGTGCCAGCAGCTTAGGGGAGGGACAGGGGGGCGCACGGTACTTC
CASSLGEGQGGARYF
>-|TRBV6-5|-|TRBJ2-3
TGTGCCAGCAGTTACGGGGGAGTCACAGATACGCAGTATTTT
CASSYGGVTDTQYF
>-|TRBV25-1|-|TRBJ2-1
TGTGCCGGGGGCTCCTACAATGAGCAGTTCTTC
CAGGSYNEQFF
>-|TRBV28|few|TRBJ2-3
TGTGCCAGCAGTTTCCTTTCTAGCGCTACCACAGATACGCAGTATTTT
CASSFLSSATTDTQYF
>TRBD2|TRBV5-1|-|TRBJ2-5
TGCGCCAGCAGCTTGGCTCCAGCGGGAGGGTCGGAGACCCAGTACTTC
CASSLAPAGGSETQYF
>TRBD1|TRBV5-4|-|TRBJ1-2
TGTGCCAGCAGCCCCTACACGGGGACAGGGAACGGCTACACCTTC
CASSPYTGTGNGYTF
>-|TRBV6-1|few|TRBJ2-6
TGTGCCAGCAGTGAAGGATTTTCCGGGGCCAACGTCCTGACTTTC
CASSEGFSGANVLTF
>-|TRBV5-1|-|TRBJ2-2
TGCGCCAGCACCTCTAACAGGGCGTCCACCGGGGAGCTGTTTTTT
CASTSNRASTGELFF
>-|TRBV9|-|TRBJ2-1
TGTGCCAGCAGCGTGGGGACACCCGGCGAGCAGTTCTTC
CASSVGTPGEQFF
>-|TRBV6-1|-|TRBJ1-1
TGTGCCAGCAGTGGGGGGGCCCAATACACTGAAGCTTTCTTT
CASSGGAQYTEAFF
>TRBD1|TRBV6-5|-|TRBJ1-6
TGTGCCAGCAGCCGGGACAGGGGGAATTCACCCCTCCACTTT
CASSRDRGNSPLHF